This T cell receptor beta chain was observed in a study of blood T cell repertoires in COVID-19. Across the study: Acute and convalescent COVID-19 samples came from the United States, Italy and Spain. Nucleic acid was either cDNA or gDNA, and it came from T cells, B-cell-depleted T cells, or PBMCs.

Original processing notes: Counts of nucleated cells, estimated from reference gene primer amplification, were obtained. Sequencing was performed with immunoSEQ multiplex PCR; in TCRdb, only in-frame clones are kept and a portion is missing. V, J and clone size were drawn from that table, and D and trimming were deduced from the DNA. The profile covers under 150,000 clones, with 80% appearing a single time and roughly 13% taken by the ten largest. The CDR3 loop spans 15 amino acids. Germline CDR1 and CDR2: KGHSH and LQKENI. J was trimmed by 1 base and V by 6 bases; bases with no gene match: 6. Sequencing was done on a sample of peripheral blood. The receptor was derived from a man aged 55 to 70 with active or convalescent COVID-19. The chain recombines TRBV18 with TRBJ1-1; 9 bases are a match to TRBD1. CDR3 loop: CASSPGQGRNTEAFF. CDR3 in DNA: TGTGCCAGCTCCCCGGGACAGGGCCGGAACACTGAAGCTTTCTTT. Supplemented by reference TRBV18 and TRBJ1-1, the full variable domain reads NAGVMQNPRHLVRRRGQEARLRCSPMKGHSHVYWYRQLPEEGLKFMVYLQKENIIDESGMPKERFSAEFPKEGPSILRIQQVVRGDSAAYFCASSPGQGRNTEAFFGQGTRLTVV.